This T cell receptor (beta chain) stems from a study of cytotoxic CD8 clonotypes in ibrutinib-treated CLL. Measured with immunoSEQ multiplex PCR; TCRdb has only the in-frame clones, and not every one. Here the sample spans fewer than 100,000 clones, 70% to 80% being singletons. From germline, CDR1 is SGHTA and CDR2 FQGNSA. Between the trimmed V and J ends, which lost 4 bases and 4 bases, there was a span of 11 bases. The CDR3 runs 13 residues. Regarding this clone: Its specificity is unknown.

Study outcomes and limitations: The study found baseline clonality above age-matched healthy donors, tracking circulating CD8+ T-cell counts.

The source of this sequence is a human donor with chronic lymphocytic leukemia. Sequencing used PBMCs, obtained after 12 months of ibrutinib treatment. This chain links TRBV7-2 with TRBJ2-7; D might be TRBD1 (6 bases). CDR3 sequence (DNA): TGTGCCAGCAGCTGGGGGCAGGGGTACGAGCAGTACTTC. It translates to CASSWGQGYEQYF.